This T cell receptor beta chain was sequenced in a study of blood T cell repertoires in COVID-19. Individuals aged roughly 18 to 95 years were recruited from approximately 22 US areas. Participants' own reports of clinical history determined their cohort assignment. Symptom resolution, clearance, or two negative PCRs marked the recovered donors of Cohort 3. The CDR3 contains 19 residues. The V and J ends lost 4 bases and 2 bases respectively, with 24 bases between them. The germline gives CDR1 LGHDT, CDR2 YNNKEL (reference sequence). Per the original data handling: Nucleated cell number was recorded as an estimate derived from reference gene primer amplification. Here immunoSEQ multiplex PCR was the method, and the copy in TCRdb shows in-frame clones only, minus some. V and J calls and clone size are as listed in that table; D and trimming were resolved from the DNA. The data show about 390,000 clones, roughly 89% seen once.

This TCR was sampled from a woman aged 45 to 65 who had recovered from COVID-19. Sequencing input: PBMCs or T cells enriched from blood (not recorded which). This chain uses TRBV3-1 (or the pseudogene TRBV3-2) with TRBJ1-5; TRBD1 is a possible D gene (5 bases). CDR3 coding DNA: TGTGCCAGCAGCCTAAGCACCTACCGAACTGGACATCGCAATCAGCCCCAGCATTTT. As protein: CASSLSTYRTGHRNQPQHF.